Following are 18 T cell receptor beta chains from one sample sequenced in a study of cytomegalovirus exposure and HLA in healthy donors. The study ran its PCR with 60 Vbeta and 13 Jbeta primers. Method: immunoSEQ multiplex PCR; TCRdb's copy keeps in-frame clones and lacks some. The data show roughly 120,000 clones, with around 78% seen just once and less than 4.5% held by the top ten. Sequencing was done on a sample of PBMCs. The receptors derive from a man aged 35-49 years in good health and CMV-seronegative.

This sequence joins TRBV4-3 and TRBJ2-1; TRBD1 might be the D (6 bases). With 3 bases removed from V and 12 bases from J, the gap between germline ends came to 15 bases. Germline V CDR1 and CDR2: LGHNA, YSLEER. The CDR3 sequence is 13 residues long. The chain's CDR3 is CASSQTGKTRQFF. CDR3 DNA: TGCGCCAGCAGCCAGACAGGCAAAACGAGGCAGTTCTTC.

The rearrangement uses TRBV19 and TRBJ1-5; 9 bases match TRBD1. The CDR3 length is 15 residues. V lost 6 bases to trimming and J lost 6 bases; unmatched junction nucleotides: 9. The germline V gene encodes CDR1 LNHDA and CDR2 SQIVND (reference sequence). The CDR3, as DNA: TGTGCCAGTAGCATCGACAGGGGGTTGAGTCAGCCCCAGCATTTT. This translates into CASSIDRGLSQPQHF. The entire variable domain, with the rest obtained from reference TRBV19 and TRBJ1-5, is as follows: DGGITQSPKYLFRKEGQNVTLSCEQNLNHDAMYWYRQDPGQGLRLIYYSQIVNDFQKGDIAEGYSVSREKKESFPLTVTSAQKNPTAFYLCASSIDRGLSQPQHFGDGTRLSIL.

The chain has TRBV7-9 and TRBJ1-1; no firm D call. The CDR3 runs to 16 residues. The germline V gene has CDR1 SEHNR and CDR2 FQNEAQ (reference sequence). Trimming stripped 5 bases from V and 10 bases from J, with 26 bases between. DNA of the CDR3: TGTGCCAGCAGCCCTCCCGACGGAGTGTACAAGGGAGCAGCTTTCTTT. The encoded protein is CASSPPDGVYKGAAFF. The full variable domain, in which reference TRBV7-9 and TRBJ1-1 provide the parts outside the CDR3, is DTGVSQNPRHKITKRGQNVTFRCDPISEHNRLYWYRQTLGQGPEFLTYFQNEAQLEKSRLLSDRFSAERPKGSFSTLEIQRTEQGDSAMYLCASSPPDGVYKGAAFFGQGTRLTVV.

This clone has only a few counts. The chain is built from TRBV11-2 and TRBJ2-7; TRBD2 aligns across 8 bases. Germline trimming cut 2 bases from V and 5 bases from J; bases unmatched to any gene: 5. This CDR3 spans 14 amino acids. Per the germline V gene, CDR1 is SGHAT and CDR2 is FQNNGV. The CDR3 DNA is TGTGCCAGCAGCTTAAGGATCGGGGGGGACGAGCAGTACTTC. Residues: CASSLRIGGDEQYF.

The chain employs TRBV2 and TRBJ1-3; D is ambiguous. V lost 7 bases and J 2 bases, leaving 9 bases between the germline ends. The CDR3 has 13 amino acids. Germline V gene data show CDR1 as SNHLY and CDR2 as FYNNEI. CDR3 nucleotides: TGTGCCAGCACCCCCAATGCTGGAAACACCATATATTTT. It is translated as CASTPNAGNTIYF.

CDR3 coding DNA: TGTGCCAGCAGCTTAGCGGGACTAGCGGGGGGGCCGGCCTACAATGAGCAGTTCTTC. Translating it yields CASSLAGLAGGPAYNEQFF. V is TRBV7-9 and J is TRBJ2-1; 16 bases fit TRBD2. CDR1 SEHNR and CDR2 FQNEAQ come from the germline V gene (reference sequence). V lost 0 bases and J lost 2; bases outside the gene matches: 4. The CDR3 contains 19 residues.

V gene TRBV6-5 combines with J gene TRBJ1-2, with 8 bases matching TRBD1. The V gene's germline CDR1 is MNHEY and CDR2 SVGAGI. This CDR3 has 15 amino acids. V lost 6 bases, J lost 8 bases, and 14 bases stayed unmatched. In DNA, the CDR3 is TGTGCCAGCAGGACGATGGACAGGGAGAGTGGGGGCTACACCTTC. It codes for CASRTMDRESGGYTF.

This clone has a single count. The rearrangement joins TRBV18 to TRBJ2-7; a weak D match, TRBD1 (5 bases). The V gene lost 3 bases and the J gene lost 3 bases, with 9 bases spanning the gap. Germline CDR1 reads KGHSH; CDR2 reads LQKENI. The CDR3 spans 13 residues. This chain's CDR3 is CASSPTELYEQYF. The DNA for the CDR3 is TGTGCCAGCTCACCGACAGAACTCTACGAGCAGTACTTC.

This chain links TRBV20-1 with TRBJ1-1, with 8 bases lining up with TRBD1. Trimming at V came to 7 bases and at J to 3 bases, leaving 1 base not matched to a gene. The germline gives CDR1 DFQATT, CDR2 SNEGSKA (reference sequence). CDR3 length: 11 residues. The CDR3 is CSGRGHTEAFF. The CDR3 nucleotides are TGCAGTGGCAGGGGGCACACTGAAGCTTTCTTT.

The chain combines TRBV7-2 with TRBJ1-5; 7 bases match TRBD1. The junction had 8 bases not matched to a gene; V was cut back by 6 bases and J by 0 bases. Germline CDR1 reads SGHTA; CDR2 reads FQGNSA. The CDR3 covers 16 residues. This CDR3 reads CASRRDSTYSNQPQHF. The CDR3 bases are TGTGCCAGCAGACGGGACAGTACCTATAGCAATCAGCCCCAGCATTTT. The full variable domain, its missing parts supplied by reference TRBV7-2 and TRBJ1-5, is GAGVSQSPSNKVTEKGKDVELRCDPISGHTALYWYRQSLGQGLEFLIYFQGNSAPDKSGLPSDRFSAERTGGSVSTLTIQRTQQEDSAVYLCASRRDSTYSNQPQHFGDGTRLSIL.

About this clone: This sample also contains other DNA sequences that code for the same CDR3. The CDR3 DNA follows: TGTGCCAGCAGCTTGGAGACCCGACTAGAGACCCAGTACTTC. This sequence encodes CASSLETRLETQYF. V is TRBV5-6 and J is TRBJ2-5; D is ambiguous. The CDR3 runs 14 residues. Germline V gives CDR1 SGHDT, CDR2 YYEEEE. With 0 bases removed from V and 4 bases from J, the gap between germline ends came to 10 bases.

V is TRBV18 and J is TRBJ2-5; D might be TRBD2 (5 bases). V dropped 5 bases and J dropped 2 bases, with 12 bases sitting between them. The germline CDR1 and CDR2 sequences are KGHSH and LQKENI. CDR3 length: 14 residues. CDR3 protein: CASSARSGQETQYF. The CDR3 DNA reads as TGTGCCAGCTCAGCTAGGTCGGGGCAAGAGACCCAGTACTTC.

V usage is TRBV7-9 and J usage is TRBJ1-2, with D possibly matching TRBD1 (5 bases). The CDR3 contains 14 residues. V lost 3 bases to trimming and J lost 2 bases, with 10 bases between them. Germline-derived CDR1 and CDR2 are SEHNR and FQNEAQ (reference sequence). In DNA, the CDR3 is TGTGCCAGCAGCTTCGATCCAGGGAACTATGGCTACACCTTC. This gives the protein CASSFDPGNYGYTF.

Comments on this clone: Germline and junction disagree at one end, which may indicate a read error. The chain couples TRBV18 to TRBJ2-6, with a tentative D call TRBD1 (5 bases). CDR1 and CDR2 (germline): KGHSH, LQKENI. The CDR3 spans 14 residues. CDR3 sequence: CASSPPSGANGLTF. The CDR3 region has the DNA TGTGCCAGCTCACCACCTTCTGGGGCCAACGGCCTGACTTTC.

The chain employs TRBV30 and TRBJ1-6; D is undetermined. This CDR3 region has 11 residues. CDR1 and CDR2 from the germline V gene are GTSNPN and SVGIG (reference sequence). Trimming removed 2 bases at V and 17 bases at J, with 13 bases between. CDR3 coding DNA: TGTGCCTGGAGTCCGGAGGGCGGCATCCACTTT. Translated, it gives CAWSPEGGIHF.

The DNA for the CDR3 is TGTGCCAGCAGCCACGCAGGGGGCATTGAGCAGTTCTTC. The encoded protein is CASSHAGGIEQFF. This sequence joins TRBV11-2 and TRBJ2-1; 8 bases align to TRBD1. V shed 5 bases, J shed 9 bases, and the junction held 6 bases outside the gene matches. Looked up from germline, CDR1 is SGHAT and CDR2 is FQNNGV. The CDR3 contains 13 residues.

This clone appeared a single time. This chain links TRBV6-5 with TRBJ1-3, with D tentatively TRBD1 (6 bases). With 6 bases removed from V and 3 bases from J, the gap between germline ends came to 15 bases. Germline V gives CDR1 MNHEY, CDR2 SVGAGI. The CDR3 contains 15 residues. For the CDR3, the DNA is TGTGCCAGCAGCCCGCCCGGACAGCTTGGAAACACCATATATTTT. Its protein is CASSPPGQLGNTIYF.

The chain links TRBV18 to TRBJ1-1; 7 bases align to TRBD1. CDR3 length equals 16 residues. V lost 4 bases to trimming and J lost 1 base; unmatched junction nucleotides: 9. Germline V gene sequence: CDR1 KGHSH, CDR2 LQKENI. The CDR3 protein is CASSLLLGTENTEAFF. Here the CDR3 DNA reads TGTGCCAGCTCACTCCTTTTAGGGACAGAGAACACTGAAGCTTTCTTT.